This T cell receptor beta chain was identified in a study of blood T cells in healthy people across ages. Regarding this clonotype: Germline is not matched at one junction end, which may reflect a read error.

From germline, CDR1 is MNHEY and CDR2 SVGAGI. This CDR3 contains 13 residues. Then a second PCR, running about 6 to 12 cycles, was carried out with a sample-barcoded 5' primer and a J-beta primer mix. TCRdb used MiXCR to reprocess the 5' RACE reads, holding one entry per CDR3 protein. In the table there are 600,000 or so distinct CDR3 sequences, less than 60% of which are singletons. The clonotype originates from an elderly man in good health. The specimen was blood. The J gene is TRBJ1-1, the V gene TRBV6-5; D unclear. CDR3: CASSYGANTAAFF. For the CDR3, the DNA is TGTGCCAGCAGTTACGGCGCGAACACTGCAGCTTTCTTT.